This TCR beta chain was captured by sequencing in a study of T cell responses to AZD1222 COVID-19 vaccine. Comments on this clone: Its antigen is as yet unknown.

Repertoires were generated with immunoSEQ multiplex PCR, while TCRdb's copy carries only in-frame clones and drops some. Seen here are roughly 130,000 clones, 88% observed once, and the top ten hold roughly a sixth. Points from the study as a whole: Sampling that yielded the repertoires occurred only after the peak T cell response. Baseline seropositives among AZD1222 recipients totaled only five to seven. Among the donors, most were white British and more were female, and clonal diversity was possibly underestimated. Researchers report vaccine-associated CD4 TCRs spanning spike, with dominance at 160-218 and 743-854.

There are 16 residues in the CDR3. Germline V gene lookup returns CDR1 MNHNY and CDR2 SVGAGI (reference sequence). Trimming pared 2 bases from V and 0 bases from J, leaving 12 bases between. The specimen was peripheral blood, collected on day 0 of MenACWY control vaccination. This chain links TRBV6-6 with TRBJ2-3; a possible D gene is TRBD2 (5 bases). The receptor's source is an adult in good health. The CDR3 DNA follows: TGTGCCAGCAGTTACACCGGGATCGCTAGCACAGATACGCAGTATTTT. This encodes CASSYTGIASTDTQYF.